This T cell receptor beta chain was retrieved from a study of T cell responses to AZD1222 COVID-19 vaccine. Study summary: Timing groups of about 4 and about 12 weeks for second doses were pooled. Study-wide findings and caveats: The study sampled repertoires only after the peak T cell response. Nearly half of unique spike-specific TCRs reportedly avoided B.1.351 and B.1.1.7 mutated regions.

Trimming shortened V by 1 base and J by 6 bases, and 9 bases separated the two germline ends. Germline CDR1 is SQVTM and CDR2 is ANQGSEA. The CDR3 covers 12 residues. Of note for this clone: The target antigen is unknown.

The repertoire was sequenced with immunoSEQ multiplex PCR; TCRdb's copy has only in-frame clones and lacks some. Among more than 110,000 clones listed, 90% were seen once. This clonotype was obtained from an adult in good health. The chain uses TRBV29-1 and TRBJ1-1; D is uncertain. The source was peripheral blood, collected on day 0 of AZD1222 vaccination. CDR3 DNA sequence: TGCAGCGTTGAAGGGTCCGGCGCTGAAGCTTTCTTT. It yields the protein CSVEGSGAEAFF.